This T cell receptor beta chain was sequenced in a study of cytotoxic CD8 clonotypes in ibrutinib-treated CLL. Sequencing used immunoSEQ multiplex PCR; TCRdb keeps in-frame clones, though not all of them. This table has around 310,000 clones, 80% appearing once. Per germline, CDR1 MNHEY and CDR2 SVGAGI. CDR3 size: 14 residues. The rearrangement joins TRBV6-5 to TRBJ2-5; 7 bases align to TRBD1. The J call may not be correct, given that the DNA end is closer to TRBJ2-7. The sequence was collected from a human donor with chronic lymphocytic leukemia. This material consisted of PBMCs, taken before ibrutinib treatment. In nucleotides, the CDR3 is TGTGCCAGCAGTCGAACAGGGGTGATCCACGAGCAGTACTTC. Its translation is CASSRTGVIHEQYF.